The present entry profiles one T cell receptor (beta chain) with its context. Its binding antigen is unknown. Germline is not matched at one junction end, which may reflect a read error. A patient counted as having stable Graves' hyperthyroidism if no progression to ophthalmopathy occurred over 18 months of follow-up. Hyperthyroidism patients were newly diagnosed, had a disease duration of under 2 months, and were aged 18 to 65 years. Any patient with an uncontrolled infection, another autoimmune disease, pregnancy or lactation was excluded. Diagnoses were established on the basis of clinical symptoms, serum thyroxine and TRAb, thyroid ultrasound, and orbital computed tomography. PBMCs were isolated from roughly 10 ml of fresh peripheral blood by Ficoll-Paque density gradient centrifugation. Trizol reagent was used to extract total RNA, and RNA quality was then checked on an Agilent 2100 Bioanalyzer.

The data belong to a study of T cells in Graves' hyperthyroidism and ophthalmopathy (dated by TCRdb to the late 2010s). As for the study more broadly: Peripheral blood samples were taken at initial diagnosis, before any treatment was given. An independent validation cohort of some 18 hyperthyroidism patients and about 15 patients who later progressed to ophthalmopathy tested prospective prediction of ophthalmopathy. The study also compared thyroid tissue and blood T-cell repertoires from several Graves' hyperthyroidism patients. After sampling, hyperthyroidism patients received methimazole starting at 30 mg daily, and ophthalmopathy patients received high-dose intravenous methylprednisolone. The paper reports TCR Vbeta CDR3 sequencing of some 140 peripheral blood samples: approximately 41 ophthalmopathy, under 85 hyperthyroidism and around 17 progressor patients. TCR V-J signatures able to tell the groups apart were searched for in a discovery cohort of approximately 95 patients, of whom roughly 42 had Graves' ophthalmopathy and about 60 had stable Graves' hyperthyroidism. For training and testing, the approximately 92 patients in the discovery cohort were randomly divided in a 7:3 ratio.

TCR beta CDR3 regions were amplified from RNA transcripts. The first round of RT-PCR for the TCR CDR3 was performed with the HTBI primer set and the Qiagen OneStep RT-PCR kit. The libraries were constructed in a second round of multiplex PCR and then size-selected and purified. Paired-end sequencing of the libraries was performed with 100 bp reads on an Illumina HiSeq2000. In the source study's methods: SOAPnuke was used to process the raw data, removing reads that contained adapters or uncalled bases, had a mean Phred below 15, or lacked an exact match to the constant primer or identifier. COPE v1.2.5 was used to merge the high-quality paired reads, and each unique nucleotide sequence was defined as a clonotype. MiTCR v1.1 was used to align the clonotypes against IMGT TRBV, TRBD and TRBJ reference segments. Only V-J combinations with frequency above 0.0001, covering about 99% of repertoires, were analysed. A TCS score was defined as the ratio of F50 (clonal expansion) to E x V (chaos), with BLOSUM62-based TCRdist applied between CDR3 peptides within each V-J. Welch's t-statistics and random forest reduced roughly 540 V-J features to 13, which were used in a naive Bayes classifier (R e1071). TCRdb cleaned the public reads at Q25 with fastp, built clones with MiXCR and kept in-frame beta chains. Records with the same CDR3 protein are collapsed into one entry carrying the most frequent genes and DNA. The V and J calls and clone size come from TCRdb's table, not from the authors' own analysis. This sample holds a few hundred thousand distinct CDR3 sequences; less than 20% were observed only once. Roughly 8% of the sample lies in the top ten.

The investigation overall reported the following: Most expanded thyroid clonotypes (frequency above 0.001) were also found in blood, which suggests that blood repertoires may mirror thyroid immune responses. In validation, progression to ophthalmopathy was predicted by the model with about 70% sensitivity and just over 72% specificity, a median of approximately 6.5 months before onset. In cross-validation, a model built on a 13 V-J signature told ophthalmopathy apart from stable hyperthyroidism with under 90% sensitivity and 81% to 82% specificity, and in testing the same model reached 80%/75%. No statistical method was used to fix the sample size in advance, and group allocation was not hidden from the investigators.

There are 9 amino acids in the CDR3, from cysteine to phenylalanine inclusive. Only the CDR3 region is kept as DNA, spanning 27 bases read in frame from base 1. Per the germline V gene (reference sequence), LNHDA is the CDR1 and SQIVND is the CDR2. The chain employs TRBV19 and TRBJ1-5, with an unclear D gene assignment. The receptor was derived from a woman between 18 and 29 years old with Graves' hyperthyroidism. The sequenced sample consisted of blood. The CDR3 region has the sequence CASRVAHHF. The sequence in DNA is TGTGCCAGTAGAGTAGCCCACCATTTT.